The T cell receptor (beta chain) described here comes from a study of T cell responses to AZD1222 COVID-19 vaccine. Study-level points and caveats: Unmutated regions of variants are reportedly targeted by nearly half of spike-specific TCRs. The repertoires were collected only after the peak T cell response.

TCRdb's copy holds only in-frame clones and misses some; the assay was immunoSEQ multiplex PCR. The table has 100,000 to 150,000 clones, 80% to 90% seen once. Concerning this clone itself: Its antigen remains unknown.

This CDR3 spans 13 amino acids. V shed 6 bases and J shed 4 bases, with 10 bases lying between them. The germline CDR1 and CDR2 sequences are SEHNR and FQNEAQ (reference sequence). The sequence came from an adult in good health. The material sequenced was peripheral blood, taken on day 0 of AZD1222 vaccination. This sequence joins TRBV7-9 and TRBJ1-3; tentative D call: TRBD1 (6 bases). CDR3 in amino acids: CASRGGTGNTIYF. As DNA, the CDR3 is TGTGCCAGCAGGGGGGGCACAGGAAACACCATATATTTT.